The rows below give T cell receptor beta chains drawn from one sample of a study of OX40 agonist ivuxolimab in advanced cancers. The assay was immunoSEQ multiplex PCR, and TCRdb's table has in-frame clones only and misses some. The data show fewer than 60,000 clones, approximately 81% seen once. The specimen was CD4+ or CD8+ T cells sorted from blood, collected in a trial of the OX40 agonist ivuxolimab. The receptors derive from an adult with an advanced solid tumor such as melanoma, head and neck, liver or kidney cancer. Both conserved end residues are part of each CDR3. A D gene is named only where the DNA matches it firmly. The size entry is marked missing in some rows and otherwise reads once, few, many or a size class.

V,J,D,size,DNA,CDR3
TRBV11-2,TRBJ2-3,.,.,TGTGCCAGCAGCTTAGGCGAGGCGCATGACACAGATACGCAGTATTTT,CASSLGEAHDTDTQYF
TRBV5-4,TRBJ2-1,.,.,TGTGCCAGCAGCTTGGACTTTGCTGACGATGAGCAGTTCTTC,CASSLDFADDEQFF
TRBV7-6,TRBJ1-1,.,.,TGTGCCAGCAGCTTTCCCCTCTCGGCAGGGGATGAAGCTTTCTTT,CASSFPLSAGDEAFF
TRBV4-2,TRBJ2-1,TRBD1,once,TGTGCCAGCAGCTACGCCGGACAGGGCAATGAGCAGTTCTTC,CASSYAGQGNEQFF
TRBV14,TRBJ2-3,.,.,TGTGCCAGCAGCCAAGTAGGCCAGGATGATTACAAGTATTTT,CASSQVGQDDYKYF
TRBV14,TRBJ2-3,TRBD1,.,TGTGCCAGCAGCCAAGAATATCGGACAGGGCCGAGATTAGATACGCAGTATTTT,CASSQEYRTGPRLDTQYF
TRBV27,TRBJ1-1,.,.,TGTGCCAGCAGTTTGGCGGCAGTTATGAACACTGAAGCTTTCTTT,CASSLAAVMNTEAFF
TRBV2,TRBJ2-5,TRBD2,once,TGTGCCAGCAGTGAAGGACTAGCGGGGTACCAAGAGACCCAGTACTTC,CASSEGLAGYQETQYF
TRBV5-4,TRBJ2-5,.,few,TGTGCCAGCAGCTTTGGGGACCAAGAGACCCAGTACTTC,CASSFGDQETQYF
TRBV6-1,TRBJ1-5,.,.,TGTGCCAGCAGTGTGAGCGGCGATCAGCCCCAGCATTTT,CASSVSGDQPQHF
TRBV7-6,TRBJ1-5,.,.,TGTGCCAGCAGTCCTATGTCTTCTCATCAGCCCCAGCATTTT,CASSPMSSHQPQHF
TRBV7-6,TRBJ2-3,.,.,TGTGCCAGCAGCTTAGTCTCGTCTGATACGCAGTATTTT,CASSLVSSDTQYF
TRBV7-9,TRBJ2-7,TRBD1,.,TGTGCCAGCAGTTCCCCCGGGACAGGGGGCGTCTACGAGCAGTACTTC,CASSSPGTGGVYEQYF
TRBV4-3,TRBJ1-4,TRBD1,.,TGCGCCAGCAGCCAAGTCAGGGGGCCAAATGAAAAACTGTTTTTT,CASSQVRGPNEKLFF
TRBV9,TRBJ1-2,.,once,TGTGCCAGCAGCGTAGAGGCGGGGGAGACCTACTATGGCTACACCTTC,CASSVEAGETYYGYTF
TRBV7-9,TRBJ2-2,TRBD1,.,TGTGCCAGCAGCCTTTCCGGGACAGCGAACACCGGGGAGCTGTTTTTT,CASSLSGTANTGELFF
TRBV5-1,TRBJ1-3,.,.,TGCGCCAGCAGCGATTGGACACCGAGCTCTGGAAACACCATATATTTT,CASSDWTPSSGNTIYF
TRBV4-3,TRBJ2-7,TRBD1,.,TGCGCCAGCAGCGGGACGGGGACAGGGTCCTACGAGCAGTACTTC,CASSGTGTGSYEQYF
TRBV21-1,TRBJ1-5,.,large,TGTGCCAGCATTCGCCAGGGGGCCCTTAATTGGCCCCAGCATTTT,CASIRQGALNWPQHF
TRBV19,TRBJ1-2,TRBD1,.,TGTGCCAGTAGTATTGGGACAGGGAAGGACTATGGCTACACCTTC,CASSIGTGKDYGYTF
TRBV28,TRBJ2-1,TRBD1,.,TGTGCCAGCAGTTTCCGGGACAGGGGACTGACGGAGCAGTTCTTC,CASSFRDRGLTEQFF
TRBV6-5,TRBJ1-5,.,.,TGTGCCAGCAGTTTTGAGGGCTCGGGTCAGCCCCAGCATTTT,CASSFEGSGQPQHF
TRBV4-3,TRBJ1-5,TRBD1,.,TGCGCCAGCAGCCAAGAGTGGGACAGCTTTTTGGCCCAGCATTTT,CASSQEWDSFLAQHF
TRBV11-2,TRBJ2-2,.,once,TGTGCCAGCAGCTTAGATTTTACCGGGGAGCTGTTTTTT,CASSLDFTGELFF
TRBV6-5,TRBJ1-1,TRBD1,.,TGTGCCAGCATCCCACAGGGGGCAACTGAAGCTTTCTTT,CASIPQGATEAFF
TRBV7-8,TRBJ2-2,.,.,TGTGCCAGCAGCTCAACAGGGCCCACCGGGGAGCTGTTTTTT,CASSSTGPTGELFF
TRBV10-3,TRBJ1-1,.,.,TGTGCCATCAGTGGGGGGGTACAGGGCGACACTGAAGCTTTCTTT,CAISGGVQGDTEAFF
TRBV28,TRBJ2-2,.,.,TGTGCCAGCAGCTTCTTTCGGGGGCAAAGCGGGGAGCTGTTTTTT,CASSFFRGQSGELFF
TRBV6-5,TRBJ1-2,TRBD1,.,TGTGCCAGCAGTTTTACAGGGGACTATGGCTACACCTTC,CASSFTGDYGYTF
TRBV10-2,TRBJ2-3,.,.,TGCGCCAGCAGTGAGACGGTCTCCCCAGATACGCAGTATTTT,CASSETVSPDTQYF
TRBV2,TRBJ1-2,.,.,TGTGCCAGCAGTCCCGCGGGGGGGGCCAACTATGGCTACACCTTC,CASSPAGGANYGYTF
TRBV13,TRBJ1-3,TRBD1,.,TGTGCCAGCAGCTCCCTCGGACAGGAGTCTGGAAACACCATATATTTT,CASSSLGQESGNTIYF
TRBV10-1,TRBJ2-1,TRBD1,.,TGCGCCAGCAGTGATGGGACAGGGGTGGGAAGTGAGCAGTTCTTC,CASSDGTGVGSEQFF
TRBV4-1,TRBJ1-2,.,.,TGCGCCAGCAGCCTAGGGCAGCCCGCTAACTATGGCTACACCTTC,CASSLGQPANYGYTF
TRBV4-1,TRBJ2-7,.,.,TGCGCCAGCAGCCAAGGAGGGGGTAACGAGCAGTACTTC,CASSQGGGNEQYF
TRBV13,TRBJ1-1,.,.,TGTGCCAGCAGCTCATCCTCCTCGGGCCGTCGGAACACTGAAGCTTTCTTT,CASSSSSSGRRNTEAFF
TRBV2,TRBJ1-1,.,.,TGTGCCAGCTTTTTCTCCGCTGAAGCTTTCTTT,CASFFSAEAFF
TRBV10-2,TRBJ2-1,.,.,TGCGCCAGCAGTGAGTCTGGCAATGAGCAGTTCTTC,CASSESGNEQFF
TRBV4-3,TRBJ1-6,.,.,TGCGCCAGCAGCCAAGATCAGGGCTGGGATTCACCCCTCCACTTT,CASSQDQGWDSPLHF
TRBV7-9,TRBJ2-1,.,.,TGTGCCAGCAGCCCCCTAGGGGGGGCGGATGAGCAGTTCTTC,CASSPLGGADEQFF
TRBV11-1,TRBJ1-4,.,.,TGTGCCAGCAGCCTCCTGGACAGCGATGTCGAGGAACTGTTTTTT,CASSLLDSDVEELFF
TRBV28,TRBJ1-1,.,.,TGTGCCAGCAGACCCTACGGGCGACAGAACACTGAAGCTTTCTTT,CASRPYGRQNTEAFF